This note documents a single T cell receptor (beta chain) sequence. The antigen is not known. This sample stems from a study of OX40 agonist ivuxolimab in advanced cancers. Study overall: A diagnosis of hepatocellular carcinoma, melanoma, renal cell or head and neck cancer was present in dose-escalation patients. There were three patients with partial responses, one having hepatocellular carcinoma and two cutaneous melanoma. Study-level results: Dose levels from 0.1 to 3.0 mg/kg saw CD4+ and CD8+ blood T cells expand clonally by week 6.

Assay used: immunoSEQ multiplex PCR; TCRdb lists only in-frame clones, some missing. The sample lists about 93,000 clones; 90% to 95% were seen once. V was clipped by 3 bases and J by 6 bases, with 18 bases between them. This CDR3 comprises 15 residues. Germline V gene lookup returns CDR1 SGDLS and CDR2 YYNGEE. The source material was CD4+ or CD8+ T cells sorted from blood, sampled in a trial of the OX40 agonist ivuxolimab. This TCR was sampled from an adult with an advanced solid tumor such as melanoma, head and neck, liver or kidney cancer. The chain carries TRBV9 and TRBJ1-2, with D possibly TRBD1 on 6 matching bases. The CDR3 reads CASSEIQGISNGYTF. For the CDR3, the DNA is TGTGCCAGCAGCGAGATCCAGGGGATAAGTAATGGCTACACCTTC. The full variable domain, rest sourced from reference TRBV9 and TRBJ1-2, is DSGVTQTPKHLITATGQRVTLRCSPRSGDLSVYWYQQSLDQGLQFLIQYYNGEERAKGNILERFSAQQFPDLHSELNLSSLELGDSALYFCASSEIQGISNGYTFGSGTRLTVV.